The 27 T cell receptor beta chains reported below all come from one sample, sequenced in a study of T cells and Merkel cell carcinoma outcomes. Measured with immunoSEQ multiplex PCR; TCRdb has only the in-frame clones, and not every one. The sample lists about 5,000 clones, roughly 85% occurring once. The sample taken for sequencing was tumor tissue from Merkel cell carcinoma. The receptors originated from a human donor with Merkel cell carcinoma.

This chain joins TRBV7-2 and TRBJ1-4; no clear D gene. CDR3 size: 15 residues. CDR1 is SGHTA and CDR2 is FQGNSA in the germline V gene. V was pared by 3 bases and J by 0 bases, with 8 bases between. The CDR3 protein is CASSLSVATNEKLFF. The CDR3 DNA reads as TGTGCCAGCAGCTTGAGCGTTGCAACTAATGAAAAACTGTTTTTT.

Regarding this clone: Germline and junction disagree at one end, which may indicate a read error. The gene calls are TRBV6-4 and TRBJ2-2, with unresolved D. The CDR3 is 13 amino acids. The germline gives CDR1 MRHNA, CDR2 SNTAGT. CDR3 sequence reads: CVSSQIRTGELFF. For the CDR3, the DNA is TGTGTCAGCAGCCAAATAAGGACCGGGGAGCTGTTTTTT.

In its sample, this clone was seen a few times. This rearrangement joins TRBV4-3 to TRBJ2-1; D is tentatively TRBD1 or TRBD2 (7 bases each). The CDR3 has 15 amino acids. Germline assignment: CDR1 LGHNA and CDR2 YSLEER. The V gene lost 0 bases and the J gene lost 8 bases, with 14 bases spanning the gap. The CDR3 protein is CASSQDHRGGDEQFF. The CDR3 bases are TGCGCCAGCAGCCAAGATCACAGGGGAGGGGATGAGCAGTTCTTC.

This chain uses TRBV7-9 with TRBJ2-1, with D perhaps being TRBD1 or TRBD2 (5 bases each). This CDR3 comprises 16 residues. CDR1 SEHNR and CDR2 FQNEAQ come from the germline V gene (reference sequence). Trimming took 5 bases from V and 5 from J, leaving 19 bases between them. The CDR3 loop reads CASSTTGAWHDNEQFF. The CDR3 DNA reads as TGTGCCAGCAGCACTACCGGGGCATGGCACGACAATGAGCAGTTCTTC.

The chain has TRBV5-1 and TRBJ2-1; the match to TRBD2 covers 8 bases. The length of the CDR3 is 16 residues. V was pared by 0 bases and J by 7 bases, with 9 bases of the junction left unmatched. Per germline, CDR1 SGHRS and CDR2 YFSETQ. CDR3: CASSLVSSGLANEQFF. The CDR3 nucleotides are TGCGCCAGCAGCTTGGTGTCTAGCGGGTTGGCGAATGAGCAGTTCTTC.

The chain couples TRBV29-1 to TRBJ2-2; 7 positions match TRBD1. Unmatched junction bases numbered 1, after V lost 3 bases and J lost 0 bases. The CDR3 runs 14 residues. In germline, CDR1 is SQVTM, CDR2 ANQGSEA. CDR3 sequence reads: CSVETGTNTGELFF. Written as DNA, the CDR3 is TGCAGCGTTGAGACAGGGACGAACACCGGGGAGCTGTTTTTT.

CDR3 in amino acids: CASSYGRGEQPQHF. The CDR3 coding sequence is TGTGCCAGCAGTTACGGTCGCGGGGAACAGCCCCAGCATTTT. The gene calls are TRBV6-5 and TRBJ1-5; D gene ambiguous. Trimming left V 2 bases short and J 7 bases short, with 12 bases between. The V gene's germline CDR1 is MNHEY and CDR2 SVGAGI. The CDR3 consists of 14 residues.

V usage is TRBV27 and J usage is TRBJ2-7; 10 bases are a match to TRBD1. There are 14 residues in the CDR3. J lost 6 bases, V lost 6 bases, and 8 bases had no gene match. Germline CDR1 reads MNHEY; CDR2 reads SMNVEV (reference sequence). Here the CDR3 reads CASSPDRGVGEQYF. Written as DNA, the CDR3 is TGTGCCAGCAGCCCGGACAGGGGGGTAGGCGAGCAGTACTTC.

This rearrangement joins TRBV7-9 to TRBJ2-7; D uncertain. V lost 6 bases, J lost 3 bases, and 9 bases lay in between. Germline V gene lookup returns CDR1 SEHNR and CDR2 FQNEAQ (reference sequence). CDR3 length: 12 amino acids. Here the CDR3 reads CASSPVVYEQYF. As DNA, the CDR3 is TGTGCCAGCAGTCCCGTAGTCTACGAGCAGTACTTC.

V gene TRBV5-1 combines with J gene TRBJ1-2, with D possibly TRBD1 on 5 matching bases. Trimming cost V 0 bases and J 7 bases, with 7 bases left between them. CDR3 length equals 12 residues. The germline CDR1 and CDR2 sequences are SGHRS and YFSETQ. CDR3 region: CASSLDRTGYTF. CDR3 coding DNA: TGCGCCAGCAGCTTGGACAGGACTGGCTACACCTTC.

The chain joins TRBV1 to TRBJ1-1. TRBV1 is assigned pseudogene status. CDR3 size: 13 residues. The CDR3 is CTSSPPRGTEAFF. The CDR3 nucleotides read TGCACCAGCAGCCCCCCACGGGGCACTGAAGCTTTCTTT.

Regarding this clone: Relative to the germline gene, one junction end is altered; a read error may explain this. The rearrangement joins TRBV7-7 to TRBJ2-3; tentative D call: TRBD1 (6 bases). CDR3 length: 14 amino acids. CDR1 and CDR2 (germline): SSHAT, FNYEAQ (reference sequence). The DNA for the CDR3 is TGTGCTAGCAGCTTAGGACAGCGCACAGATACGCAGTATTTT. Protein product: CASSLGQRTDTQYF.

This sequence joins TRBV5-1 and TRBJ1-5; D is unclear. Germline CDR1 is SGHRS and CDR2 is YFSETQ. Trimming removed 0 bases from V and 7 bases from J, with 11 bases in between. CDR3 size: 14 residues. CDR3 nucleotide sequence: TGCGCCAGCAGCTTGGAAGGTCCGGGGCAGCCCCAGCATTTT. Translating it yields CASSLEGPGQPQHF.

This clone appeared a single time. CDR3 in amino acids: CASSLVYGPGHEQYF. CDR3 sequence (DNA): TGTGCCAGCAGCTTAGTGTACGGACCGGGACATGAGCAGTACTTC. The genes are TRBV7-8 and TRBJ2-7; the D gene is possibly TRBD1 (6 bases). V lost 1 base, J lost 7 bases, and 17 bases lay in between. Germline V gene data show CDR1 as SGHVS and CDR2 as FQNEAQ. The CDR3 loop spans 15 amino acids.

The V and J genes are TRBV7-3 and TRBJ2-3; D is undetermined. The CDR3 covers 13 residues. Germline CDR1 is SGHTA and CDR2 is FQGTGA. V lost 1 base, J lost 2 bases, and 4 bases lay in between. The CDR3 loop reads CASSLSLTDTQYF. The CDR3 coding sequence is TGTGCCAGCAGCTTAAGTCTCACAGATACGCAGTATTTT.

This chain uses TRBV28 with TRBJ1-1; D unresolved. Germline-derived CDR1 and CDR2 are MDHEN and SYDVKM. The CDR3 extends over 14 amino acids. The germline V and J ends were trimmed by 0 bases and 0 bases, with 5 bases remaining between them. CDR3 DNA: TGTGCCAGCAGTTTATGGGCGGTGAACACTGAAGCTTTCTTT. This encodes CASSLWAVNTEAFF.

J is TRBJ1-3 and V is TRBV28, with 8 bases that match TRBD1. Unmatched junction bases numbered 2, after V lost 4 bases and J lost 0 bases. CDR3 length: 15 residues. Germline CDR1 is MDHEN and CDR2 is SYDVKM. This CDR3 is CASSWGTGSGNTIYF. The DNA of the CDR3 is TGTGCCAGCAGTTGGGGGACAGGCTCTGGAAACACCATATATTTT.

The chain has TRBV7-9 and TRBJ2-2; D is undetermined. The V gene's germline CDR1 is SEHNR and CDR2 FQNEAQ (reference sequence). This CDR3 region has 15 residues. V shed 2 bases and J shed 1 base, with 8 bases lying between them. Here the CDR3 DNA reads TGTGCCAGCAGCTTACATGGGCTGAACACCGGGGAGCTGTTTTTT. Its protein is CASSLHGLNTGELFF.

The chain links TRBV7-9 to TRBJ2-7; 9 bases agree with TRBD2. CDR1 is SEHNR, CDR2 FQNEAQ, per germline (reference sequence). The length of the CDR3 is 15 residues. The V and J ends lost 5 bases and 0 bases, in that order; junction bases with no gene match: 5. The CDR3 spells CASSKTSGLSYEQYF. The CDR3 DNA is TGTGCCAGCAGCAAGACTAGCGGACTCTCCTACGAGCAGTACTTC.

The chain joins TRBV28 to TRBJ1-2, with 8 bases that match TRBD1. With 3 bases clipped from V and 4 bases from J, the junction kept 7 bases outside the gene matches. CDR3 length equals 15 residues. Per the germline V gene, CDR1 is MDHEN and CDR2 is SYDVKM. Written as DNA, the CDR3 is TGTGCCAGCAGTTTCCGGACAGGGATTGCCTATGGCTACACCTTC. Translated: CASSFRTGIAYGYTF.

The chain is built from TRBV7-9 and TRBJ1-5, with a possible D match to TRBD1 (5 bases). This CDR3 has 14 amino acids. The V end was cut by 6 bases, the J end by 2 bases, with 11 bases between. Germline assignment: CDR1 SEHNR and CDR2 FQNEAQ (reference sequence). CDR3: CASSGAEGNQPQHF. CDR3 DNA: TGTGCCAGCAGTGGGGCGGAGGGCAATCAGCCCCAGCATTTT.

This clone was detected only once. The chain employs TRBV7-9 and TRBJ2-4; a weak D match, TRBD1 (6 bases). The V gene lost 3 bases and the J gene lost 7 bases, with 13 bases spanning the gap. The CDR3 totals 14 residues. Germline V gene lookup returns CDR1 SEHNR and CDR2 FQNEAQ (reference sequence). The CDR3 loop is CASSFRGGWNIQYF. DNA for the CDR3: TGTGCCAGCAGCTTCAGGGGCGGGTGGAACATTCAGTACTTC.

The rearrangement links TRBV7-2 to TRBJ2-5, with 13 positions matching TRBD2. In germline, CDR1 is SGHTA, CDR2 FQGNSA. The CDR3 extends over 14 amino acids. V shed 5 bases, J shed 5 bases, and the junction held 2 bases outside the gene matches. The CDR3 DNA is TGTGCCAGCAGCACGACTAGCGGGGGGGAGACCCAGTACTTC. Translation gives CASSTTSGGETQYF.

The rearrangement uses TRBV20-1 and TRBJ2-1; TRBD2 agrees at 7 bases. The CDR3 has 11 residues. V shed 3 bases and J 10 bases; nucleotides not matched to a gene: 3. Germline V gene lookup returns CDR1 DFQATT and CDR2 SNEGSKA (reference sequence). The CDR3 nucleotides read TGCAGTGCTAGCGGGAGGTGGGAGCAGTTCTTC. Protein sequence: CSASGRWEQFF.

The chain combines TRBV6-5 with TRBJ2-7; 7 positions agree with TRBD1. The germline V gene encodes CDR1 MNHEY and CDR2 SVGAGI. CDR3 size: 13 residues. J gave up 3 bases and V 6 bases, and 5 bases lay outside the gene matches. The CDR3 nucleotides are TGTGCCAGCAGGGACAGGACCCACTACGAGCAGTACTTC. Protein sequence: CASRDRTHYEQYF.

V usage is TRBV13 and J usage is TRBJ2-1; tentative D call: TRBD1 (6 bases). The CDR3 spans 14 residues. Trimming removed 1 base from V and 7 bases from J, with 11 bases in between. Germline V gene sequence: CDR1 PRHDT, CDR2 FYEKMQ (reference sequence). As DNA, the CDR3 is TGTGCCAGCAGCTTAGTACAGGGATCGAATGAGCAGTTCTTC. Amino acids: CASSLVQGSNEQFF.

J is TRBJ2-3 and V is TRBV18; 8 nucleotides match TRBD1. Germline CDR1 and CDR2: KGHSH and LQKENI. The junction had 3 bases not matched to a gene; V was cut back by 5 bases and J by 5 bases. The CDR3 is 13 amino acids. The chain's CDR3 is CASSSQGGDTQYF. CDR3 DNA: TGTGCCAGCTCATCACAGGGGGGAGATACGCAGTATTTT.